This T cell receptor (beta chain) was recorded in a study of response to subunit inactivated influenza vaccine. Overall study results and limits: After each seasonal influenza vaccination, few new T cells are recruited, the authors suggested.

TCRdb itself ran the RT-PCR reads through MiXCR, one entry per CDR3 protein. This sample has 500,000 to 650,000 distinct CDR3 sequences, with around 8% found just once. Unmatched junction bases numbered 5, after V lost 4 bases and J lost 6 bases. The CDR3 extends over 14 amino acids. Germline V gene data show CDR1 as MGHRA and CDR2 as YSYEKL. There are a few counts of this clonotype. Its antigen is as yet unknown. The J gene is TRBJ2-1, the V gene TRBV4-1, with 8 positions matching TRBD1. The sequence came from a man aged 45 to 75 who received an inactivated influenza vaccine. The specimen was PBMCs from blood, collected approximately 25 months after vaccination. CDR3 sequence: CASSRGQAPNEQFF. In DNA, the CDR3 is TGCGCCAGCAGCCGGGGACAGGCCCCCAATGAGCAGTTCTTC.